This section outlines one T cell receptor (beta chain) sequence together with its context. The antigen is not known. The sample comes from a study of cytomegalovirus exposure and HLA in healthy donors. In the study overall: Among over 350 genotyped donors, about 83% fell in the Caucasian-associated ancestry cluster.

The primer mix had 60 Vbeta and 13 Jbeta primers. Some clones are missing from TCRdb's copy, which holds only in-frame ones; the method was immunoSEQ multiplex PCR. The sample has almost 35,000 clones. The V segment lost 9 bases and the J segment 4 bases; nucleotides outside the gene matches: 9. Germline loops: CDR1 LNHDA, CDR2 SQIVND (reference sequence). The CDR3 has 15 amino acids. Study-wide findings and caveats: In a later analysis, specific HLA alleles were associated with 15,000 to 20,000 TCR beta sequences at a 0.05 false discovery rate. In an earlier analysis, about 87% or about 30%: the productive usage of most TCR beta V segments.

The sample taken for sequencing was PBMCs. This sequence joins TRBV19 and TRBJ1-3, with 10 bases fitting TRBD1. This clonotype was obtained from a woman aged 40 to 55 in good health and CMV-seropositive. The chain's CDR3 is CASTTGTGAGNTIYF. For the CDR3, the DNA is TGTGCCAGCACAACCGGGACAGGGGCCGGAAACACCATATATTTT.